The 9 T cell receptor beta chains in this list originate from one sample, sequenced in a study of T-cell memory formation after mild COVID-19. Each CDR3 protein gets one entry after TCRdb re-called the 5' RACE reads with MiXCR. The table shows around 310,000 distinct CDR3 sequences, with around an eighth occurring only once. Sequencing was carried out using PBMCs or a T cell subset sorted from them (not recorded which). All receptors derive from a man aged 18-30 years who had mild COVID-19 (a few samples of this study predate the infection). Cell type and time point are not known.

This clonotype was detected only a few times. V is TRBV19 and J is TRBJ2-6; D perhaps matches TRBD1 (6 bases). CDR1 and CDR2 from the germline V gene are LNHDA and SQIVND (reference sequence). There are 14 residues in the CDR3. Trimming left V 4 bases short and J 4 bases short, with 8 bases between. The CDR3 region has the DNA TGTGCCAGTAGTACCGGACAGGGGGCCAACGTCCTGACTTTC. Translating gives CASSTGQGANVLTF. The full variable domain, completed using reference TRBV19 and TRBJ2-6, is DGGITQSPKYLFRKEGQNVTLSCEQNLNHDAMYWYRQDPGQGLRLIYYSQIVNDFQKGDIAEGYSVSREKKESFPLTVTSAQKNPTAFYLCASSTGQGANVLTFGAGSRLTVL.

The CDR3 sequence: CASSYRDRGRTGELFF. The CDR3 nucleotides read TGTGCCAGCAGTTATAGGGACAGGGGTCGAACCGGGGAGCTGTTTTTT. This rearrangement joins TRBV6-2 or TRBV6-3 to TRBJ2-2, with 10 bases aligning to TRBD1. The CDR3 length is 16 residues. The germline gives CDR1 MNHEY, CDR2 SVGEGT. The V and J ends lost 3 bases and 5 bases, in that order; junction bases with no gene match: 6.

This chain uses TRBV6-5 with TRBJ2-5, with a possible D match to TRBD1 (6 bases). Trimming removed 9 bases from V and 5 bases from J, with 16 bases in between. Germline V gives CDR1 MNHEY, CDR2 SVGAGI. This CDR3 has 13 residues. CDR3 in amino acids: CASRPGDRETQYF. Written as DNA, the CDR3 is TGTGCCAGTCGCCCAGGGGACCGGGAGACCCAGTACTTC.

This clonotype was recorded a few times. The chain employs TRBV4-2 and TRBJ2-3, with a possible D match to TRBD1 (5 bases). Looked up from germline, CDR1 is LGHNA and CDR2 is YNFKEQ. The CDR3 contains 14 residues. Trimming cost V 3 bases and J 2 bases, with 9 bases left between them. CDR3 DNA: TGTGCCAGCAGCCACTACAGGCACACAGATACGCAGTATTTT. Protein product: CASSHYRHTDTQYF.

This clonotype was recorded at least ten times. The CDR3 loop is CASSPTSGGHYNEQFF. The CDR3 DNA reads as TGTGCCAGCAGCCCCACTAGCGGGGGCCACTACAATGAGCAGTTCTTC. The rearrangement links TRBV5-4 to TRBJ2-1; TRBD2 agrees at 11 bases. Losses at the gene ends were 4 bases for V and 3 bases for J; bases not matched to a gene: 6. CDR3 length: 16 residues. CDR1 SGHNT and CDR2 YYREEE come from the germline V gene (reference sequence).

The table lists this clonotype with many counts. The V gene is TRBV2, the J gene TRBJ1-2; D is uncertain. The CDR3 loop spans 13 amino acids. Between the trimmed V and J ends, which lost 3 bases and 4 bases, there was a span of 9 bases. Germline CDR1 is SNHLY and CDR2 is FYNNEI. The CDR3 bases are TGTGCCAGCAGTGATGCGGCAGGCTATGGCTACACCTTC. Translated: CASSDAAGYGYTF.

This sequence joins TRBV5-1 and TRBJ2-2, with 9 nucleotides matching TRBD1. The length of the CDR3 is 15 residues. V shed 3 bases, J shed 3 bases, and the junction held 3 bases outside the gene matches. The V gene's germline CDR1 is SGHRS and CDR2 YFSETQ. This CDR3 reads CASSYRGQDTGELFF. CDR3 in DNA: TGCGCCAGCAGCTACAGGGGGCAGGACACCGGGGAGCTGTTTTTT.

The chain employs TRBV7-2 and TRBJ2-3; no firm D call. The CDR3 loop spans 14 amino acids. The V gene lost 3 bases and the J gene lost 4 bases, with 11 bases spanning the gap. The V gene's germline CDR1 is SGHTA and CDR2 FQGNSA. CDR3 sequence reads: CASSLWVHPDTQYF. CDR3 nucleotides: TGTGCCAGCAGCTTGTGGGTTCACCCAGATACGCAGTATTTT.

This clonotype was counted a few times. The chain joins TRBV25-1 to TRBJ2-2; no clear D. Trimming took off 7 bases at V and 3 bases at J, with 15 bases between the two ends. There are 15 residues in the CDR3. CDR1 is MGHDK and CDR2 is SYGVNS in the germline V gene. The CDR3 reads CASKSNRGYTGELFF. The CDR3 coding sequence is TGTGCCAGCAAAAGCAACAGAGGCTACACCGGGGAGCTGTTTTTT.